The clone carrying this TCR beta chain was seen many times. Its antigen is currently unknown. From germline, CDR1 is LGHDT and CDR2 YNNKEL (reference sequence). The V segment lost 1 base and the J segment 5 bases; nucleotides outside the gene matches: 6. The CDR3 extends over 16 amino acids. The investigators amplified TCR beta CDR3 regions from RNA transcripts. The TCR CDR3 first-round RT-PCR relied on the HTBI primer set. Each CDR3 protein gets one entry after TCRdb re-called the multiplex PCR reads with MiXCR. The sample includes roughly 640,000 distinct CDR3 sequences, approximately 15% seen only once; the top ten take roughly 3.3%. Disease duration was under 3 months in the ophthalmopathy patients, who also had a Clinical Activity Score of at least 3 and a NOSPECS grade of at least 4. This specimen comes from a study of T cells in Graves' hyperthyroidism and ophthalmopathy. Study outcomes and limitations: Among thyroid clonotypes expanded above 0.001, most also appeared in blood.

Sequenced sample: blood. This clonotype was obtained from a woman aged 40-49 years with Graves' ophthalmopathy. The chain combines TRBV3-1 with TRBJ2-3, with TRBD1 identical over 10 bases. The CDR3 DNA reads as TGTGCCAGCAGCCAAGGGGGGACAGGGGTTGGAGATACGCAGTATTTT. Protein sequence: CASSQGGTGVGDTQYF.